Below, 10 T cell receptor beta chains from the same sample are listed, as sequenced in a study of shared clonotypes between healthy human individuals. The protocol was immunoSEQ multiplex PCR, while the TCRdb copy is restricted to in-frame clones and leaves out a portion. The data hold over 850,000 clones, with around 78% observed a single time. The specimen was memory CD4+ T cells from PBMCs. Subset here: CD45RA-negative fraction. The receptors come from a young man in good health. Some clones in this sample may be carry-over from other donors' samples.

This chain connects TRBV27 to TRBJ2-7; the match to TRBD2 covers 14 bases. Germline V gene sequence: CDR1 MNHEY, CDR2 SMNVEV (reference sequence). J was trimmed by 3 bases and V by 9 bases; bases with no gene match: 10. This CDR3 is built from 16 residues. CDR3 in amino acids: CARHRLAGGVIYEQYF. The CDR3 coding sequence is TGTGCCAGACATAGACTAGCGGGAGGGGTTATCTACGAGCAGTACTTC.

The chain couples TRBV7-9 to TRBJ2-3; D ambiguous. The germline V gene encodes CDR1 SEHNR and CDR2 FQNEAQ (reference sequence). CDR3 length: 13 residues. The V end lost 2 bases, the J end lost 2 bases, and 5 bases lay between the germline ends. CDR3 nucleotides: TGTGCCAGCAGCTTAAAACACACAGATACGCAGTATTTT. As protein: CASSLKHTDTQYF.

This chain uses TRBV28 with TRBJ2-1, with 9 bases identical to TRBD2. Trimming cost V 6 bases and J 5 bases; bases outside gene matches: 8. The CDR3 extends over 15 amino acids. CDR1 is MDHEN, CDR2 SYDVKM, per germline. The CDR3 here is CASSRLAGVDNEQFF. CDR3 bases: TGTGCCAGCAGCCGCTTAGCGGGAGTCGACAATGAGCAGTTCTTC.

Turning to this clone: A read error may explain this, as a much larger clone is one base away. DNA for the CDR3: TGTGCCTGGGATCAGCCCCAGCATTTT. This encodes CAWDQPQHF. V gene TRBV30 combines with J gene TRBJ1-5; D call uncertain. CDR3 length: 9 residues. V lost 5 bases, J lost 5 bases, and 1 base lay in between. Germline CDR1 reads GTSNPN; CDR2 reads SVGIG (reference sequence).

The V call is TRBV10-3, the J call TRBJ2-1, with 10 bases lining up with TRBD1. V was pared by 10 bases and J by 8 bases, with 11 bases of the junction left unmatched. Germline values: CDR1 ENHRY, CDR2 SYGVKD. The CDR3 runs 14 residues. CDR3 loop: CATGRGTGVDEQFF. CDR3 coding DNA: TGTGCCACCGGACGCGGGACAGGGGTCGATGAGCAGTTCTTC.

The chain has TRBV18 and TRBJ2-3; tentatively, D is TRBD1 (6 bases). The CDR3 sequence is 15 residues long. V lost 3 bases, J lost 2 bases, and 12 bases lay in between. In germline, CDR1 is KGHSH, CDR2 LQKENI. The CDR3 is CASSPSGASTDTQYF. In DNA, the CDR3 is TGTGCCAGCTCACCTTCAGGGGCTTCCACAGATACGCAGTATTTT.

The chain employs TRBV6-5 and TRBJ2-1; 8 bases map to TRBD2. V dropped 7 bases and J dropped 3; count of bases not matched to a gene: 8. CDR1 MNHEY and CDR2 SVGAGI come from the germline V gene. The CDR3 contains 15 residues. CDR3 nucleotide sequence: TGTGCCAGCACCGGAGCGGGAGCAAACTACAATGAGCAGTTCTTC. Residues: CASTGAGANYNEQFF.

The V and J genes are TRBV29-1 and TRBJ1-1; 8 bases fit TRBD1. CDR3 size: 12 residues. V shed 8 bases and J 3 bases; nucleotides not matched to a gene: 5. Germline values: CDR1 SQVTM, CDR2 ANQGSEA. In DNA, the CDR3 is TGCAGCTCCACAGGGGGTGACACTGAAGCTTTCTTT. Its translation: CSSTGGDTEAFF.

The gene calls are TRBV18 and TRBJ1-2; 9 bases are a match to TRBD1. J gave up 1 base and V 4 bases, and 4 bases lay outside the gene matches. In germline, CDR1 is KGHSH, CDR2 LQKENI. The CDR3 extends over 15 amino acids. The CDR3 loop reads CASSQGQGHNYGYTF. CDR3 DNA sequence: TGTGCCAGCTCACAGGGACAGGGACATAACTATGGCTACACCTTC.

This chain uses TRBV28 with TRBJ2-1; 11 bases match TRBD2. Trimming removed 6 bases from V and 6 bases from J; junction bases left unmatched: 10. The CDR3 loop spans 16 amino acids. CDR1 is MDHEN and CDR2 is SYDVKM in the germline V gene. The CDR3 is CASSWMISGRANEQFF. The CDR3, as DNA: TGTGCCAGCAGCTGGATGATTAGCGGGAGGGCCAATGAGCAGTTCTTC.